Listed here is a single T cell receptor beta chain. The data stem from a study of blood T cell repertoires in COVID-19. On the study more broadly: Samples of COVID-19 (acute and convalescent) were obtained from the United States, Italy and Spain. From T cells, B-cell-depleted T cells, or PBMCs came the material, which was cDNA or gDNA.

V gave up 5 bases and J gave up 3 bases, with 10 bases separating them. Germline CDR1 MNHEY, CDR2 SVGAGI. The CDR3 length is 13 residues. Authors' methods: Amplification from reference gene primers served as the basis for estimated nucleated cell counts. Assay used: immunoSEQ multiplex PCR; TCRdb lists only in-frame clones, some missing. V, J and clone size derive from that table, while D and trimming were established from the DNA sequence. The table shows about 55,000 clones, with 80% to 95% occurring only once. Sequencing used peripheral blood. The chain employs TRBV6-5 and TRBJ1-1, with a possible D match to TRBD1 (5 bases). The TCR comes from a man aged 45-65 years with active COVID-19. The CDR3 loop is CASSRRGDTEAFF. DNA for the CDR3: TGTGCCAGCAGTCGACGGGGGGACACTGAAGCTTTCTTT.